This T cell receptor (beta chain) was sequenced during a study of T cell repertoires in cytomegalovirus infection. Overall study context: Indications came from public TCR beta signatures; they pointed to CMV infection and to a matching HLA type.

To note about this clonotype: Its antigen remains unknown.

TCRdb re-called the reads through MiXCR, storing one row per CDR3 protein. The sample lists around 140,000 distinct CDR3 sequences; about 32% were seen once. This CDR3 region has 17 residues. Trimming took off 1 base at V and 0 bases at J, with 13 bases between the two ends. The sequencing here drew on CD8+ T cells from cultured PBMCs, taken from culture after CMV antigen stimulation. The chain combines TRBV12-3 or TRBV12-4 with TRBJ1-5, with a weak D call TRBD1 (6 bases). The sequence was obtained from a human donor in good health (CMV status not recorded). Some clones in this sample may be carry-over from other donors' samples. The CDR3 DNA is TGTGCCAGCAGTTTAGGGGGGCTTGCATATAGCAATCAGCCCCAGCATTTT. As protein: CASSLGGLAYSNQPQHF.